This record concerns one T cell receptor (beta chain) sequence. Its antigen remains unknown. CDR3 size: 13 residues. V shed 5 bases, J shed 3 bases, and the junction held 2 bases outside the gene matches. The germline CDR1 and CDR2 sequences are MNHNS and SASEGT. This specimen comes from a study of vaccination and CD4 T cells after COVID-19. The assay that was used to sequence DNA from cultured CD4+ T cells was the Oncomine TCR Beta short-read assay. Each CDR3 protein gets one entry after TCRdb re-called the PCR reads with MiXCR. The data contain 14,000 to 15,000 distinct CDR3 sequences, about 48% of them singletons. Indicated treatment: roughly 10-day PBMC culture with coronavirus spike peptide pools or control peptides (ViraFEST assay).

The sequence was collected from a human donor who had recovered from COVID-19. This chain connects TRBV6-1 to TRBJ2-7; the match to TRBD1 covers 9 bases. The sequenced material came from CD4+ T cells from blood, cultured in vitro. Here the CDR3 reads CASSRDRVYEQYF. The CDR3 coding sequence is TGTGCCAGCAGTCGGGACAGGGTCTACGAGCAGTACTTC.